This T cell receptor (beta chain) was recovered during a study of T-cell memory formation after mild COVID-19. Whole-study results and caveats: Contracting CD4+ clones sat mainly in CM and EM; CD8+ in EMRA.

V gave up 1 base and J gave up 0 bases, with 3 bases separating them. This CDR3 contains 13 residues. The germline CDR1 and CDR2 sequences are LGHNA and YSLEER. Concerning this clonotype: Its specificity is not known.

TCRdb ran MiXCR on the 5' RACE reads and lists one entry per CDR3 protein. There are over 95,000 distinct CDR3 sequences in the sample; 20% to 25% occur only once, and about 42% lies in the top ten. The sequencing input was PBMCs or a T cell subset sorted from them (not recorded which). The V call is TRBV4-3, the J call TRBJ1-1; D gene uncertain. This sequence originates from a man younger than 35 who had mild COVID-19 (a few samples of this study predate the infection). Cell type and time point are not known. CDR3 nucleotide sequence: TGCGCCAGCAGCCAAGTTATGAACACTGAAGCTTTCTTT. Translating gives CASSQVMNTEAFF.